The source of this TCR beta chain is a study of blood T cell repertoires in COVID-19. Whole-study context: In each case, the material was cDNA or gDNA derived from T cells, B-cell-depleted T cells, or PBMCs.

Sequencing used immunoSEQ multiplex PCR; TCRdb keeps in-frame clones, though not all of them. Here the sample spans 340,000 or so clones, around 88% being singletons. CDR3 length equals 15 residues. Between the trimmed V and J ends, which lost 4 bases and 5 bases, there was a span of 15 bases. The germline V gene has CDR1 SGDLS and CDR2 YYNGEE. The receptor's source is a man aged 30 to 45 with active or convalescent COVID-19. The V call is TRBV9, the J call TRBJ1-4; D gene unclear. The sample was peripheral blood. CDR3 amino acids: CASSPRSGMNEKLFF. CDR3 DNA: TGTGCCAGCAGCCCCCGATCAGGCATGAATGAAAAACTGTTTTTT.